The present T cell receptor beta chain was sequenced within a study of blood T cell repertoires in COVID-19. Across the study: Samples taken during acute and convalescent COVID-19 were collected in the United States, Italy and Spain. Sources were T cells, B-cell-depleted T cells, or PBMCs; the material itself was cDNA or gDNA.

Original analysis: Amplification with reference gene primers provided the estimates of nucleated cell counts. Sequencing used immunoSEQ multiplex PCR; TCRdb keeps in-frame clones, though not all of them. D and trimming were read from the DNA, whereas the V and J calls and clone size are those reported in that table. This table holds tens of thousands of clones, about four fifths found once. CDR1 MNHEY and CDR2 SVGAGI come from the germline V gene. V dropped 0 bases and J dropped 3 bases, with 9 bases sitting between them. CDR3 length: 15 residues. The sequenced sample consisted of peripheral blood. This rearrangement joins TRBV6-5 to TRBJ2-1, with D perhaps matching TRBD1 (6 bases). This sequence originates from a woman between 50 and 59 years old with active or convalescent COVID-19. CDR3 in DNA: TGTGCCAGCAGTTACTCCGAGGGGGTCTACAATGAGCAGTTCTTC. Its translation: CASSYSEGVYNEQFF.